This TCR beta chain emerged from a study of blood T cells in healthy people across ages. With respect to this clonotype: Its antigen is not identified.

With 0 bases removed from V and 3 bases from J, the gap between germline ends came to 13 bases. Germline V CDR1 and CDR2: SGHRS, YFSETQ. This CDR3 contains 16 residues. Study-level points and caveats: The study regarded diversity estimates from one million T cells as underestimates. For the donors, CMV status was unknown and possibly confounded expanded clonotype changes. Naive T cell percentage and TCR beta diversity correlated strongly.

Then a second PCR, running roughly 7 to 11 cycles, was carried out with a sample-barcoded 5' primer and a J-beta primer mix. TCRdb passed the 5' RACE reads through MiXCR, listing each CDR3 protein once. The sample has more than 700,000 distinct CDR3 sequences, roughly 50% seen once; the top ten hold around 41%. The sample consisted of blood. This receptor was taken from a man aged 80 or over in good health. This chain joins TRBV5-1 and TRBJ1-3; D remains ambiguous. CDR3 loop: CASSLAGSRLGNTIYF. As DNA, the CDR3 is TGCGCCAGCAGCTTGGCGGGCAGCCGGCTTGGAAACACCATATATTTT.